The rows below give T cell receptor beta chains drawn from one sample of a study of chemoradiotherapy in HPV16-positive cancers. Using immunoSEQ multiplex PCR, the repertoire was profiled, and TCRdb retains in-frame clones only, with some absent. The sample has roughly 14,000 clones; under 85% are singletons. The specimen was collected from a patient who underwent chemoradiotherapy. The receptors shown here come from a human donor with HPV-associated anogenital cancer. The CDR3 runs from the conserved cysteine through the conserved F or W. Each record gives: clone size, J gene, D gene, V gene, CDR3 DNA, CDR3 protein. The D gene is left open where the match is weak. Clone size is given for some rows only: seen once, a few or many times, or a class if the clone is expanded.

few | TRBJ1-2 | TRBD1 | TRBV19 | TGTGCCAGTAGTATCGGACAGGGCGGTGGCTACACCTTC | CASSIGQGGGYTF
. | TRBJ1-5 | TRBD1 | TRBV6-1 | TGTGCCAGCAGTGACCGACAGGGGGCGAATCAGCCCCAGCATTTT | CASSDRQGANQPQHF
. | TRBJ2-3 | . | TRBV2 | TGTGCCAGCAGTGTTGCAGGGGACACAGATACGCAGTATTTT | CASSVAGDTDTQYF
. | TRBJ2-7 | TRBD2 | TRBV7-3 | TGTGCCAGCGCCCCATCGGGGGGGGACTACTCCTACGAGCAGTACTTC | CASAPSGGDYSYEQYF
once | TRBJ1-2 | TRBD1 | TRBV11-2 | TGTGCCAGCAGCTTAGGGGACAGGGTTCATGGCTACACCTTC | CASSLGDRVHGYTF
. | TRBJ2-1 | TRBD2 | TRBV5-3 | TGTGCCAGAAGCTTGTCACCGACTAGCGGGAGTGTCGATGAGCAGTTCTTC | CARSLSPTSGSVDEQFF
. | TRBJ1-1 | . | TRBV19 | TGTGCCAGTAGTATAACCGGCGGGCTTCCGAACACTGAAGCTTTCTTT | CASSITGGLPNTEAFF
few | TRBJ1-1 | . | TRBV30 | TGTGCATTGGACATCCCGAACACTGAAGCTTTCTTT | CALDIPNTEAFF
. | TRBJ1-4 | . | TRBV6-1 | TGTGCCAGCAGCCAAGGGGGGGGGAATGAAAAACTGTTTTTT | CASSQGGGNEKLFF
. | TRBJ2-5 | TRBD1 | TRBV30 | TGTGCCTGGAGTGAAGGGGGCCGCGAGACCCAGTACTTC | CAWSEGGRETQYF
few | TRBJ1-5 | . | TRBV19 | TGTGCCAGTAATGAGAATCATCAGCCCCAGCATTTT | CASNENHQPQHF
large | TRBJ2-7 | . | TRBV6-5 | TGTGCCAGCAGTTACCGAGGGGAAGGGCCCTACGAGCAGTACTTC | CASSYRGEGPYEQYF
. | TRBJ1-4 | . | TRBV5-1 | TGCGCCAGCAGCTCAGGACGGCAGGAGGTACTGTTTTTT | CASSSGRQEVLFF
. | TRBJ1-1 | . | TRBV30 | TGTGCCTGGAGTGCCAGTTACACTGAAGCTTTCTTT | CAWSASYTEAFF
few | TRBJ2-1 | . | TRBV5-8 | TGTGCCAGCAGCTTGGGAGGGAGGCCTGAGCAGTTCTTC | CASSLGGRPEQFF
. | TRBJ1-5 | . | TRBV2 | TGTGCCAGCAGAGGTAGGGAGCGTCAGCCCCAGCATTTT | CASRGRERQPQHF
. | TRBJ1-4 | TRBD1 | TRBV6-6 | TGTGCCAGCCAGCAGGGGGCTAATGAAAAACTGTTTTTT | CASQQGANEKLFF
once | TRBJ2-3 | TRBD2 | TRBV5-4 | TGTGCCAGCACCTTGGGGGCGGGAGGGACCACAGATACGCAGTATTTT | CASTLGAGGTTDTQYF
. | TRBJ2-1 | TRBD2 | TRBV5-4 | TGTGCCAGCAGCGCGGGACTAGCGGAGTACAATGAGCAGTTCTTC | CASSAGLAEYNEQFF
. | TRBJ1-2 | TRBD1 | TRBV9 | TGTGCCAGCAGCGCCAGCCTAGGGACAGCTTATGGCTACACCTTC | CASSASLGTAYGYTF
. | TRBJ2-1 | TRBD2 | TRBV27 | TGTGCCAGCAGTTTATTTAGTACGCCTAGCGGGAGGGCTTACAATGAGCAGTTCTTC | CASSLFSTPSGRAYNEQFF
. | TRBJ1-4 | TRBD1 | TRBV5-1 | TGCGCCAGCAGCTTGGCCTCGGACAGGGGAAGTGAAAAACTGTTTTTT | CASSLASDRGSEKLFF
once | TRBJ2-7 | . | TRBV9 | TGTGCCAGCAGCGTAGAGGGAGTGGCCTACGAGCAGTACTTC | CASSVEGVAYEQYF
. | TRBJ2-3 | . | TRBV2 | TGTGCCAGCAGTGAAAGTTCCAACACAGATACGCAGTATTTT | CASSESSNTDTQYF
. | TRBJ1-4 | . | TRBV4-1 | TGCGCCAGCAGCCGTTGGGCTGTTGGTGAAAAACTGTTTTTT | CASSRWAVGEKLFF
. | TRBJ1-6 | . | TRBV4-2 | TGTGCCAGCAGCCAAGGGGTGGAAAATTCACCCCTCCACTTT | CASSQGVENSPLHF
. | TRBJ2-3 | TRBD1 | TRBV5-4 | TGCATAACCGGGACAGTGGGAGTAGATACGCAGTATTTT | CITGTVGVDTQYF
. | TRBJ2-4 | TRBD1 | TRBV5-4 | TGTGCCAGCAGTGACAGGGAAAACATTCAGTACTTC | CASSDRENIQYF
once | TRBJ2-5 | . | TRBV7-8 | TGTGCCAGCAGCTTAGTAAACCCCGGAGTAGTAAAGACCCAGTACTTC | CASSLVNPGVVKTQYF
once | TRBJ1-2 | TRBD1 | TRBV5-5 | TGTGCCAGCAGCAATACAGGGGGCGGCTATGGCTACACCTTC | CASSNTGGGYGYTF
. | TRBJ1-1 | . | TRBV11-2 | TGTGCCAGCAGCTTAGCTGCGGGAAACACTGAAGCTTTCTTT | CASSLAAGNTEAFF
. | TRBJ1-1 | . | TRBV29-1 | TGCAGCGTCGAGTCGTACTTAGAAGCTTTCTTT | CSVESYLEAFF
few | TRBJ1-2 | TRBD1 | TRBV20-1 | TGCAGCTCGACAGGGGCAATTGGCTACACCTTC | CSSTGAIGYTF
. | TRBJ1-2 | TRBD1 | TRBV5-1 | TGCGCCAGCAGCTTGGGGGACAGGAACTATGGCTACACCTTC | CASSLGDRNYGYTF
. | TRBJ1-1 | TRBD1 | TRBV6-1 | TGTGCCAGCAGGACTTGGGACAGCAACACTGAAGCTTTCTTT | CASRTWDSNTEAFF
. | TRBJ2-1 | . | TRBV6-4 | TGTGCCAGCAGTGACTCCGGACAGACATCCTACAATGAGCAGTTCTTC | CASSDSGQTSYNEQFF
. | TRBJ1-2 | . | TRBV28 | TGTGCCAGCAGTTTAAGGGGGGGGATACTTAACTATGGCTACACCTTC | CASSLRGGILNYGYTF
. | TRBJ1-3 | TRBD1 | TRBV19 | TGTGCCAGTAGTATAGGCACAGGGGGCGATAAGGCTGGAAACACCATATATTTT | CASSIGTGGDKAGNTIYF
. | TRBJ1-3 | . | TRBV5-1 | TGCGCCAGCAGCTTGACCAGGGGCATTAGTGGAAACACCATATATTTT | CASSLTRGISGNTIYF
. | TRBJ2-1 | . | TRBV7-2 | TGTGCCAGCAGCTTAGGTCTCAATGAGCAGTTCTTC | CASSLGLNEQFF
. | TRBJ2-2 | . | TRBV2 | TGTGCCAGCATTCTTGGATTGGCCACCGGGGAGCTGTTTTTT | CASILGLATGELFF
few | TRBJ1-2 | . | TRBV11-2 | TGTGCCAGCAGCTACAACCTTCAGGGAAATGGCTACACCTTC | CASSYNLQGNGYTF
. | TRBJ2-1 | . | TRBV28 | TGTGCCAGCAGCGGACACCTAGGATACAATGAGCAGTTCTTC | CASSGHLGYNEQFF
. | TRBJ1-2 | TRBD1 | TRBV5-6 | TGTGCCAGCAGCTTGAGGGACAGGGGGCTTGTTGGCGGCTACACTTTC | CASSLRDRGLVGGYTF